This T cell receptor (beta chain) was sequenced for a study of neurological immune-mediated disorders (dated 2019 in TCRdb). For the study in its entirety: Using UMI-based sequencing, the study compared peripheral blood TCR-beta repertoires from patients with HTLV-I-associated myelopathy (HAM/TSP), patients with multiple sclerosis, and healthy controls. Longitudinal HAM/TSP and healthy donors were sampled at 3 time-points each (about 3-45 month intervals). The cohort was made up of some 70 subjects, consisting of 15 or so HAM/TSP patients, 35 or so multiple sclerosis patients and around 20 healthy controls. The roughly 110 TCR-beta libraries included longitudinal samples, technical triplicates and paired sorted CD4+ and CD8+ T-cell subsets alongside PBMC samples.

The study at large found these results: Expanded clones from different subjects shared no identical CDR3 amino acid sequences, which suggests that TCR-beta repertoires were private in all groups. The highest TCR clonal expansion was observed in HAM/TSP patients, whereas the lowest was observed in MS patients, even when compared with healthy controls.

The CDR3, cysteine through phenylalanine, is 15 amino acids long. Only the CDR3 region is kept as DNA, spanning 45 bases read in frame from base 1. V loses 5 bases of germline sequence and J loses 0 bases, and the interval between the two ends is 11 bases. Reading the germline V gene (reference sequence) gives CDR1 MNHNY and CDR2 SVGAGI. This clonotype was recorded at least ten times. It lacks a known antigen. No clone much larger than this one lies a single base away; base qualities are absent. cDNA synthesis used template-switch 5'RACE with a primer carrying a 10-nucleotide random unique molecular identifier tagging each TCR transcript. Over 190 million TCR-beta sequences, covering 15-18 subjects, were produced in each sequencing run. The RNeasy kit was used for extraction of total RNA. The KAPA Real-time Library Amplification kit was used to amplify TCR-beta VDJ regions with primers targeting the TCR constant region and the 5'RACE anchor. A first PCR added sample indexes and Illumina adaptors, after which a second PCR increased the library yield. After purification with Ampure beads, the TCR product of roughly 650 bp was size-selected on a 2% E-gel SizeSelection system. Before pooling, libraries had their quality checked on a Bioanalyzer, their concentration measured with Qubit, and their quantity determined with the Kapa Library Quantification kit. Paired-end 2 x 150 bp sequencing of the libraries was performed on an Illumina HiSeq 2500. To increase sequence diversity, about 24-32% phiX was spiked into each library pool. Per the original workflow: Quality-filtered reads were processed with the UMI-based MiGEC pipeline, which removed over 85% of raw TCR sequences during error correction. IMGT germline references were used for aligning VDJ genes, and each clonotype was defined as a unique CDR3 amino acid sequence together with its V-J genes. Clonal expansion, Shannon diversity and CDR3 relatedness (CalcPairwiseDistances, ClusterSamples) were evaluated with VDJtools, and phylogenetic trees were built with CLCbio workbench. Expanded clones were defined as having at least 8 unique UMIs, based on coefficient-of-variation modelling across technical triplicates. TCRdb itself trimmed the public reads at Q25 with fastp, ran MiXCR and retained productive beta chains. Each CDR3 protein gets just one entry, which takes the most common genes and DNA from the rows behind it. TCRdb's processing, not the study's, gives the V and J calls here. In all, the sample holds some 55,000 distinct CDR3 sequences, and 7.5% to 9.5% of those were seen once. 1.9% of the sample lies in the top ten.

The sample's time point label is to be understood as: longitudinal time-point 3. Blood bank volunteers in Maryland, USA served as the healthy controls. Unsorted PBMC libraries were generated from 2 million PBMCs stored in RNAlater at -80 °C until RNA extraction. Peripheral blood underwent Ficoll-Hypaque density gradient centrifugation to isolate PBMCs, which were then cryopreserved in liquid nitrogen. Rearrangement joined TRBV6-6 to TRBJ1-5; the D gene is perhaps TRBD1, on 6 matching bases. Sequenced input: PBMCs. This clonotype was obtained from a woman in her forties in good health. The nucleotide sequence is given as TGTGCCAGCAGTCGGACAGATTATAGCAATCAGCCCCAGCATTTT. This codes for CASSRTDYSNQPQHF.